Shown below are 2 T cell receptor beta chains from a single sample sequenced in a study of blood T cell repertoires in COVID-19. The method was immunoSEQ multiplex PCR; TCRdb's version includes in-frame clones alone and lacks a portion of them. The sample consists of about 110,000 clones, over 70% of them appearing once. Sequencing input: peripheral blood. The receptors were gathered from a human donor in a cohort sampled during active or convalescent COVID-19.

The V and J genes are TRBV5-1 and TRBJ1-4; D not certain. V lost 4 bases, J lost 4 bases, and 14 bases lay in between. The V gene's germline CDR1 is SGHRS and CDR2 YFSETQ. The CDR3 sequence is 15 residues long. Here the CDR3 reads CASSPSPRGNEKLFF. The DNA for the CDR3 is TGCGCCAGCAGCCCCAGCCCAAGAGGTAATGAAAAACTGTTTTTT.

The rearrangement links TRBV4-3 to TRBJ2-3; TRBD2 matches 14 bases. This CDR3 has 21 residues. Germline V gene lookup returns CDR1 LGHNA and CDR2 YSLEER. The junction had 15 bases not matched to a gene; V was cut back by 1 base and J by 3 bases. CDR3 protein: CASSQAIPPGTSGRDTDTQYF. The CDR3 coding sequence is TGCGCCAGCAGCCAAGCAATCCCCCCGGGGACTAGCGGGAGAGATACAGATACGCAGTATTTT.